Shown below are 21 T cell receptor beta chains from a single sample sequenced in a study of blood T cell repertoires in COVID-19. Assay: immunoSEQ multiplex PCR; the TCRdb copy retains only in-frame clones and omits some. The table includes around 300,000 clones, around 85% detected once. The sequencing sample was made of peripheral blood. The receptor set was obtained from a woman aged 50 to 65 with active or convalescent COVID-19.

The rearrangement links TRBV7-9 to TRBJ1-1, with D possibly matching TRBD1 (5 bases). The CDR3 consists of 13 residues. Germline CDR1 reads SEHNR; CDR2 reads FQNEAQ (reference sequence). Trimming removed 5 bases at V and 4 bases at J, with 11 bases between. The CDR3 protein is CASSQPGGTEAFF. CDR3 in DNA: TGTGCCAGCAGCCAACCGGGGGGCACTGAAGCTTTCTTT.

The V gene is TRBV30, the J gene TRBJ2-7, with D possibly TRBD2 on 5 matching bases. Per germline, CDR1 GTSNPN and CDR2 SVGIG (reference sequence). Trimming took off 2 bases at V and 2 bases at J, with 10 bases between the two ends. The CDR3 has 13 amino acids. Here the CDR3 reads CAWSYSATYEQYF. In nucleotides, the CDR3 is TGTGCCTGGAGTTATAGCGCAACCTACGAGCAGTACTTC.

The chain joins TRBV18 to TRBJ2-1; 10 nucleotides match TRBD1. CDR3 length equals 15 residues. Germline CDR1 and CDR2: KGHSH and LQKENI. The V and J ends lost 2 bases and 4 bases, in that order; junction bases with no gene match: 2. The CDR3 DNA is TGTGCCAGCTCACCAGGGACAGGGGTTTACAATGAGCAGTTCTTC. Its protein product is CASSPGTGVYNEQFF.

The CDR3 loop reads CASSPGTGTWPQHF. CDR3 nucleotide sequence: TGTGCCAGCAGTCCGGGGACAGGGACTTGGCCCCAGCATTTT. J is TRBJ1-5 and V is TRBV27, with 9 nucleotides matching TRBD1. The CDR3 covers 14 residues. Losses at the gene ends were 5 bases for V and 9 bases for J; bases not matched to a gene: 8. CDR1 and CDR2 (germline): MNHEY, SMNVEV (reference sequence).

The J gene is TRBJ1-5, the V gene TRBV2; D gene ambiguous. The CDR3 consists of 13 residues. Trimming cost V 6 bases and J 2 bases, with 8 bases left between them. CDR1 is SNHLY and CDR2 is FYNNEI in the germline V gene. In DNA form, the CDR3 reads TGTGCCAGCAGGCTAATTGGCAATCAGCCCCAGCATTTT. Protein: CASRLIGNQPQHF.

This rearrangement joins TRBV5-1 to TRBJ2-1; 8 bases fit TRBD2. Per germline, CDR1 SGHRS and CDR2 YFSETQ. V lost 1 base, J lost 8 bases, and 8 bases stayed unmatched. This CDR3 comprises 15 residues. The chain's CDR3 is CASSLTSGGIDEQFF. Here the CDR3 DNA reads TGCGCCAGCAGCTTGACTAGCGGAGGCATCGATGAGCAGTTCTTC.

This sequence joins TRBV28 and TRBJ2-3, with 10 bases matching TRBD1. The CDR3 runs 16 residues. J lost 3 bases, V lost 5 bases, and 8 bases had no gene match. Germline V CDR1 and CDR2: MDHEN, SYDVKM. The CDR3 loop reads CASSPSGQGNTDTQYF. DNA of the CDR3: TGTGCCAGCAGTCCCTCGGGACAGGGGAATACAGATACGCAGTATTTT.

The chain recombines TRBV28 with TRBJ2-7; 7 nucleotides align to TRBD1. J gave up 2 bases and V 8 bases, and 12 bases lay outside the gene matches. The CDR3 is 15 amino acids. The germline CDR1 and CDR2 sequences are MDHEN and SYDVKM. The CDR3 DNA is TGTGCCAGCTCTAACCTCCGGGACAGCACCTACGAGCAGTACTTC. Translated, it gives CASSNLRDSTYEQYF.

The chain recombines TRBV3-1 (or the pseudogene TRBV3-2) with TRBJ1-1; possibly TRBD1 for D (5 bases). With 5 bases removed from V and 8 bases from J, the gap between germline ends came to 21 bases. From germline, CDR1 is LGHDT and CDR2 YNNKEL (reference sequence). The CDR3 is made up of 15 amino acids. The CDR3 DNA follows: TGTGCCAGCAGCTTAAGACAGTTACGGCTCGAAGAAGCTTTCTTT. This gives the protein CASSLRQLRLEEAFF.

The chain joins TRBV9 to TRBJ2-7, with 9 bases that match TRBD2. CDR3 size: 16 residues. Germline trimming cut 5 bases from V and 6 bases from J; bases unmatched to any gene: 15. CDR1 is SGDLS and CDR2 is YYNGEE in the germline V gene. CDR3 in amino acids: CASSPPGREGSGEQYF. As DNA, the CDR3 is TGTGCCAGCAGTCCCCCGGGGCGGGAGGGAAGCGGCGAGCAGTACTTC.

This clone was detected once. The chain uses TRBV12-3 or TRBV12-4 and TRBJ2-5, with D uncertain. The length of the CDR3 is 11 residues. V was trimmed by 3 bases and J by 6 bases, leaving 5 bases between them. The CDR3 is CASSLAQTQYF. The CDR3 coding sequence is TGTGCCAGCAGTTTGGCCCAGACCCAGTACTTC.

The chain couples TRBV20-1 to TRBJ1-2; 9 positions match TRBD1. The V segment lost 3 bases and the J segment 5 bases; nucleotides outside the gene matches: 13. The CDR3 extends over 16 amino acids. The germline V gene encodes CDR1 DFQATT and CDR2 SNEGSKA (reference sequence). CDR3 residues: CSASRPGTGNRYGYTF. CDR3 nucleotides: TGCAGTGCTAGTAGACCCGGGACAGGGAATAGGTATGGCTACACCTTC.

The chain carries TRBV28 and TRBJ1-1, with TRBD1 as a possible D gene (6 bases). CDR3 size: 16 residues. Trimming removed 7 bases at V and 6 bases at J, with 24 bases between. The V gene's germline CDR1 is MDHEN and CDR2 SYDVKM. The DNA of the CDR3 is TGTGCCAGCATCGTCGCTGGCGAGGGGGAGTTGGCTGAAGCTTTCTTT. Its protein is CASIVAGEGELAEAFF.

J is TRBJ2-1 and V is TRBV4-2; TRBD2 might be the D (6 bases). The V end was cut by 1 base, the J end by 6 bases, with 13 bases between. Germline CDR1 is LGHNA and CDR2 is YNFKEQ. This CDR3 is 15 amino acids long. The CDR3 spells CASSQALASVNEQFF. In DNA form, the CDR3 reads TGTGCCAGCAGCCAAGCCTTGGCTAGCGTCAATGAGCAGTTCTTC.

The sample holds one count of this clone. The genes are TRBV29-1 and TRBJ2-5; 9 bases agree with TRBD2. The CDR3 is made up of 16 amino acids. V dropped 7 bases and J dropped 4; count of bases not matched to a gene: 16. Germline values: CDR1 SQVTM, CDR2 ANQGSEA. CDR3 sequence: CSAGTSRREIGETQYF. The DNA for the CDR3 is TGCAGCGCTGGGACTAGCAGACGAGAGATTGGAGAGACCCAGTACTTC.

The rearrangement uses TRBV27 and TRBJ2-5; 9 nucleotides align to TRBD1. Per the germline V gene, CDR1 is MNHEY and CDR2 is SMNVEV (reference sequence). J gave up 5 bases and V 5 bases, and 6 bases lay outside the gene matches. The CDR3 spans 14 residues. The CDR3 DNA reads as TGTGCCAGCAGTCCGGACAGGGGTGGCGAGACCCAGTACTTC. This encodes CASSPDRGGETQYF.

V is TRBV28 and J is TRBJ1-2, with D possibly matching TRBD1 (5 bases). The germline gives CDR1 MDHEN, CDR2 SYDVKM. V lost 1 base and J 0 bases, leaving 18 bases between the germline ends. The CDR3 has 18 residues. CDR3: CASSLFGGAQNPNYGYTF. For the CDR3, the DNA is TGTGCCAGCAGTTTATTCGGCGGGGCCCAAAACCCTAACTATGGCTACACCTTC.

This chain joins TRBV2 and TRBJ1-5; no firm D call. The CDR3 sequence is 13 residues long. V gave up 6 bases and J gave up 1 base, with 7 bases separating them. Germline CDR1 reads SNHLY; CDR2 reads FYNNEI. CDR3 bases: TGTGCCAGCAGCGCGGAGAGCAATCAGCCCCAGCATTTT. This encodes CASSAESNQPQHF.

V and J are TRBV19 and TRBJ2-4; the D gene is possibly TRBD2 (6 bases). The CDR3 extends over 17 amino acids. Trimming stripped 1 base from V and 1 base from J, with 14 bases between. CDR1 is LNHDA, CDR2 SQIVND, per germline (reference sequence). Here the CDR3 DNA reads TGTGCCAGTAGTATAGGGGCCCGAACTAGCGCCAAAAACATTCAGTACTTC. Protein product: CASSIGARTSAKNIQYF.

V usage is TRBV7-3 and J usage is TRBJ2-5; possibly TRBD1 for D (6 bases). This CDR3 is 15 amino acids long. Trimming took 0 bases from V and 3 from J, leaving 11 bases between them. Germline V gene sequence: CDR1 SGHTA, CDR2 FQGTGA. This chain's CDR3 is CASSLTGAGKETQYF. The CDR3 DNA reads TGTGCCAGCAGCTTAACGGGGGCAGGGAAAGAGACCCAGTACTTC.

The chain employs TRBV19 and TRBJ1-5, with TRBD1 as a possible D gene (5 bases). This CDR3 region has 14 residues. Germline loops: CDR1 LNHDA, CDR2 SQIVND (reference sequence). Deletions cut 5 bases from V and 1 base from J, with 9 bases between. The CDR3 here is CASSPAGSNQPQHF. The CDR3 nucleotides are TGTGCCAGTAGTCCAGCAGGGAGCAATCAGCCCCAGCATTTT.